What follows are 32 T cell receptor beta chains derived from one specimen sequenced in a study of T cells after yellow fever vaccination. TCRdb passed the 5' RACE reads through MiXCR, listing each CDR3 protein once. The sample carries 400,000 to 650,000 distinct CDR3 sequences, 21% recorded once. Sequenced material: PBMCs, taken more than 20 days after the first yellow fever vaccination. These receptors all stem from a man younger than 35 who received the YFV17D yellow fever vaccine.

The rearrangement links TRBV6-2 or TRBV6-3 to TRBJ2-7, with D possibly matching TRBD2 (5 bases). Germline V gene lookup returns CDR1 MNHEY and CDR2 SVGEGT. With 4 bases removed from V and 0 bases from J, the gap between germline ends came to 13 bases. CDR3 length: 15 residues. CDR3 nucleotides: TGTGCCAGCAGTTTTGAGACTACTAGCTCCTACGAGCAGTACGTC. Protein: CASSFETTSSYEQYV.

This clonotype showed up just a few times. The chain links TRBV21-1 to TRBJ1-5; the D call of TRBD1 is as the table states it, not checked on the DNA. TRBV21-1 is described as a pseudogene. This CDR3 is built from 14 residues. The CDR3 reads CASSRFREGQPQHF. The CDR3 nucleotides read TGTGCCAGCAGCCGTTTCAGGGAAGGACAGCCCCAGCATTTT.

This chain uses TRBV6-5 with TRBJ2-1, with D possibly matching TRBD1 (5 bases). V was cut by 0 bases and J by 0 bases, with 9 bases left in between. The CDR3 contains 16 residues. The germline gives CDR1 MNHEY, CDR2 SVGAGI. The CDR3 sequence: CASSYSAGLSYNEQFF. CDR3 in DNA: TGTGCCAGCAGTTACTCAGCAGGGCTCTCCTACAATGAGCAGTTCTTC.

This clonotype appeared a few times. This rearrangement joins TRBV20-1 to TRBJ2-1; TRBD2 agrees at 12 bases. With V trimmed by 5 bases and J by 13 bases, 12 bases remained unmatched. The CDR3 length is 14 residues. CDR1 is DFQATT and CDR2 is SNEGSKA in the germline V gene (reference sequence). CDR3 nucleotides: TGCAGTGCTCCACCTAGCGGGGGGGCCCGGGGACAGTTCTTC. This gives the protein CSAPPSGGARGQFF.

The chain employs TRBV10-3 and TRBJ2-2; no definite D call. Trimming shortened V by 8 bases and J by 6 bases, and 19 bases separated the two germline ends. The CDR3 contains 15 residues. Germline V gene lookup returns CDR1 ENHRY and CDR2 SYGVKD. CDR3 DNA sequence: TGTGCCATCTGCCCCTCCGAGATAAGAGCCGGGGAGCTGTTTTTT. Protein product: CAICPSEIRAGELFF.

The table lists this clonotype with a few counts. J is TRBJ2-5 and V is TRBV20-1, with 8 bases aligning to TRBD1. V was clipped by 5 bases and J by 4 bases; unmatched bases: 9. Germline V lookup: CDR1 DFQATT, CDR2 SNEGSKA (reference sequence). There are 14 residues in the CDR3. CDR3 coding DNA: TGCAGTGCTTTGGACAGGGTAGAACGAGAGACCCAGTACTTC. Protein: CSALDRVERETQYF.

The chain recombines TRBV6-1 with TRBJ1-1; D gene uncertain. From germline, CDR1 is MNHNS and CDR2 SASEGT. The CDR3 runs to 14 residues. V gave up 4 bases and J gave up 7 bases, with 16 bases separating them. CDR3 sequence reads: CASSAPTQVGEAFF. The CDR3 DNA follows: TGTGCCAGCAGTGCCCCAACGCAGGTGGGTGAAGCTTTCTTT.

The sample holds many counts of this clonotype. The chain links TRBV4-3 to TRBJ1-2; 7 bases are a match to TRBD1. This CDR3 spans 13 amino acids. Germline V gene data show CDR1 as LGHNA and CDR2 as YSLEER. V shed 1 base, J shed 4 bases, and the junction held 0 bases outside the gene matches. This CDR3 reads CASSQGQGYGYTF. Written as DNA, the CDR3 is TGCGCCAGCAGCCAAGGACAGGGCTATGGCTACACCTTC.

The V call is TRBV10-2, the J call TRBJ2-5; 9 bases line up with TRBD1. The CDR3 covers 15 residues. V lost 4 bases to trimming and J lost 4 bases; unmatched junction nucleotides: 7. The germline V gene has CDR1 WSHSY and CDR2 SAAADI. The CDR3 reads CASSGRQGVGETQYF. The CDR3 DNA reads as TGCGCCAGCAGTGGAAGACAGGGGGTAGGAGAGACCCAGTACTTC.

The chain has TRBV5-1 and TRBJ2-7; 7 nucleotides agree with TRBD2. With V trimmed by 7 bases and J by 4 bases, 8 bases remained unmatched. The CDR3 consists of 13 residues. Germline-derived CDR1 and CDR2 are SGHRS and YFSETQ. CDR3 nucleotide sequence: TGCGCCAGCCGCATTGGGGAGGGGTACGAGCAGTACTTC. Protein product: CASRIGEGYEQYF.

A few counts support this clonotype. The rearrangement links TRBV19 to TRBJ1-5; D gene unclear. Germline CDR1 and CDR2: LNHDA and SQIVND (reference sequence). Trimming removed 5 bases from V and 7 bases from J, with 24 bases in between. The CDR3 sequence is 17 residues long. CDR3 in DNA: TGTGCCAGTAGTGGCAACGCGTCAGGCCCGAGGAGGCAGCCCCAGCATTTT. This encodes CASSGNASGPRRQPQHF.

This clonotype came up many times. CDR3 residues: CASSFRDSTEAFF. The CDR3 DNA reads as TGTGCCAGCAGTTTCCGGGACAGCACTGAAGCTTTCTTT. The chain carries TRBV27 and TRBJ1-1, with TRBD1 matching over 7 bases. The CDR3 is made up of 13 amino acids. After removal of 3 bases from V and 4 bases from J, the junction contained 2 bases not matched to a gene. Germline CDR1 is MNHEY and CDR2 is SMNVEV (reference sequence).

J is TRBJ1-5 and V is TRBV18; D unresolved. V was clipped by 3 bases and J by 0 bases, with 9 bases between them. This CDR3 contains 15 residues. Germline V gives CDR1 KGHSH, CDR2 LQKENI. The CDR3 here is CASSPGKYSNQPQHF. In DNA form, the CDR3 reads TGTGCCAGCTCACCTGGAAAGTATAGCAATCAGCCCCAGCATTTT.

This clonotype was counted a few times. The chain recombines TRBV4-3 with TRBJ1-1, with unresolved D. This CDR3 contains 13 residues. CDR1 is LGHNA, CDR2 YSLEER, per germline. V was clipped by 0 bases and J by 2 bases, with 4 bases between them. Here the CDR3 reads CASSQEPNTEAFF. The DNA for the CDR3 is TGCGCCAGCAGCCAAGAACCAAACACTGAAGCTTTCTTT.

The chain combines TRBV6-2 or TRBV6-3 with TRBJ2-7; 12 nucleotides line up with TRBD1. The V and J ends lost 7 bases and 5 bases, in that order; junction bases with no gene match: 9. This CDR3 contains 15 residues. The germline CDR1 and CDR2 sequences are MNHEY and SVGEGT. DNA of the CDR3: TGTGCCAGCATTGCCGGGACAGGGGGCTTTGACGAGCAGTACGTC. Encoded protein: CASIAGTGGFDEQYV.

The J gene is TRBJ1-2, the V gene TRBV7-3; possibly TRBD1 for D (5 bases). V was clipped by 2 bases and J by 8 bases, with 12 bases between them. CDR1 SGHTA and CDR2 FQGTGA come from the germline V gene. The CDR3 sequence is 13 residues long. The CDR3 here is CASSLSRAGGYTF. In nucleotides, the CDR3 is TGTGCCAGCAGCTTATCCAGGGCGGGAGGCTACACCTTC.

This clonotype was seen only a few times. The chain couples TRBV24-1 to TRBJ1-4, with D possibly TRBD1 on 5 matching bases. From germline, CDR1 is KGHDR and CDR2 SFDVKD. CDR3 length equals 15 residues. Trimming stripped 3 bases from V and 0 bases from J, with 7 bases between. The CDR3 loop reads CATSDDRSTNEKLFF. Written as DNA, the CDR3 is TGTGCCACCAGTGATGACAGATCAACTAATGAAAAACTGTTTTTT.

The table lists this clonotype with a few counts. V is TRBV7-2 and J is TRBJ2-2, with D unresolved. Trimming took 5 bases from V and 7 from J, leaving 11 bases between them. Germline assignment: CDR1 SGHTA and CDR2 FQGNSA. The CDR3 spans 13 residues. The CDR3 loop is CASSPPLIGELFF. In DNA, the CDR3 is TGTGCCAGCAGCCCCCCCCTTATCGGGGAGCTGTTTTTT.

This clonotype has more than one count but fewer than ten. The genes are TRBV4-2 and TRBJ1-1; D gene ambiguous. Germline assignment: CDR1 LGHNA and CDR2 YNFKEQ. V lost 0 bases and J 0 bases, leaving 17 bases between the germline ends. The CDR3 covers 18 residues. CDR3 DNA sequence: TGTGCCAGCAGCCAAGACCCTGGAGGGCGGCGAGTGAACACTGAAGCTTTCTTT. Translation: CASSQDPGGRRVNTEAFF.

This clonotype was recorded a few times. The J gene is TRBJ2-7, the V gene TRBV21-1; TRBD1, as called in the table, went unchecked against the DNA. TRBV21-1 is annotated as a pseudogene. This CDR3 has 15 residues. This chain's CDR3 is CASSKVTGGSYEQYV. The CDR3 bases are TGTGCCAGCAGCAAAGTAACAGGGGGTTCCTACGAGCAGTACGTC.

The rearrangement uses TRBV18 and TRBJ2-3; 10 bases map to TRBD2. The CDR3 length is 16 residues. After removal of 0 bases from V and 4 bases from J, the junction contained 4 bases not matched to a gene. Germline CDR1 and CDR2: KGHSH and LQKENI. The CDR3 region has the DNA TGTGCCAGCTCACCACCACGAGCGGGGGGGCCAGATACGCAGTATTTT. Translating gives CASSPPRAGGPDTQYF.

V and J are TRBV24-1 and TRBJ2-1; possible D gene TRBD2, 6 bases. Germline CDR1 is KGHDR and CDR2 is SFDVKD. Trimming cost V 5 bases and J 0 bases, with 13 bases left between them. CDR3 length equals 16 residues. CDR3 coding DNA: TGTGCCACCAGTGGGGCGGGGACCACCTCCTACAATGAGCAGTTCTTC. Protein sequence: CATSGAGTTSYNEQFF.

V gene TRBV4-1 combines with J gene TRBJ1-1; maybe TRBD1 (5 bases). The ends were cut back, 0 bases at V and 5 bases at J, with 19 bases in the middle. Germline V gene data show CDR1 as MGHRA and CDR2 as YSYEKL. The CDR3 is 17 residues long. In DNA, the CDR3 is TGCGCCAGCAGCCAAGATCTTGGGGCAGGTCGAAGGACTGAAGCTTTCTTT. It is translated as CASSQDLGAGRRTEAFF.

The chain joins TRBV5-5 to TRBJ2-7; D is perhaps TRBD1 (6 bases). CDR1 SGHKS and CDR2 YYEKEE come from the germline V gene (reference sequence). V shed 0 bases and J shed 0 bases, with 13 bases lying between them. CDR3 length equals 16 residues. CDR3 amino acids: CASSLDRDIGSYEQYV. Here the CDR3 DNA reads TGTGCCAGCAGCTTGGACCGGGACATCGGCTCCTACGAGCAGTACGTC.

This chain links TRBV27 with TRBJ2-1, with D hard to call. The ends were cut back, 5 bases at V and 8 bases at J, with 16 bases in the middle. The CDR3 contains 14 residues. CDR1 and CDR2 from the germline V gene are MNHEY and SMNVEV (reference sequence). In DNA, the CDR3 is TGTGCCAGCAGTCCCCTGACCGACCGCGATGAGCAGTTCTTC. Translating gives CASSPLTDRDEQFF.

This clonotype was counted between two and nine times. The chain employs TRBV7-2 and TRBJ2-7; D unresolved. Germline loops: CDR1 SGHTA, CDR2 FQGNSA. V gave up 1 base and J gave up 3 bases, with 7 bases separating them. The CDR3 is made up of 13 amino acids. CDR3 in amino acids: CASSLDWGYEQYV. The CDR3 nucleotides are TGTGCCAGCAGCTTAGATTGGGGCTACGAGCAGTACGTC.

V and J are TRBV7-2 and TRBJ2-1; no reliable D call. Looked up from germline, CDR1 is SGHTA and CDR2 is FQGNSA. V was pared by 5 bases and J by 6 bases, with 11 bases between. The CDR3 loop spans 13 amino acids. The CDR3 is CASSPFSINEQFF. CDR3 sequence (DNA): TGTGCCAGCAGCCCCTTTAGTATCAATGAGCAGTTCTTC. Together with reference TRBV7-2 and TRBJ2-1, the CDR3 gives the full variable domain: GAGVSQSPSNKVTEKGKDVELRCDPISGHTALYWYRQSLGQGLEFLIYFQGNSAPDKSGLPSDRFSAERTGGSVSTLTIQRTQQEDSAVYLCASSPFSINEQFFGPGTRLTVL.

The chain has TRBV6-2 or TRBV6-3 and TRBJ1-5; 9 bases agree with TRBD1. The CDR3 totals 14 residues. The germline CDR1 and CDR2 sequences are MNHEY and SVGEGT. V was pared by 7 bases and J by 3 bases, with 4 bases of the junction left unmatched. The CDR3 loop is CASTGTGPNQPQHF. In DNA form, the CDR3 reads TGTGCCAGCACCGGGACAGGGCCCAATCAGCCCCAGCATTTT.

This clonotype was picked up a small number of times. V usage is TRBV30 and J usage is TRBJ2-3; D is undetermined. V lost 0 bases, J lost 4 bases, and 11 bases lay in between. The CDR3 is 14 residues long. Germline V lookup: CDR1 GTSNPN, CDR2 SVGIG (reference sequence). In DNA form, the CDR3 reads TGTGCCTGGAGTGTAGAGCCCGGTCCAGATACGCAGTATTTT. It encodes CAWSVEPGPDTQYF.

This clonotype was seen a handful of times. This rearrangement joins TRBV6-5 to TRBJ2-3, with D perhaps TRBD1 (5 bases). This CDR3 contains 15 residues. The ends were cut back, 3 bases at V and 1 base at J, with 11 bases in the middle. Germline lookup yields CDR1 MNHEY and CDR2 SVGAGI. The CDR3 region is CASSYGVGGTDTQYF. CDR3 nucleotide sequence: TGTGCCAGCAGTTATGGGGTAGGGGGCACAGATACGCAGTATTTT.

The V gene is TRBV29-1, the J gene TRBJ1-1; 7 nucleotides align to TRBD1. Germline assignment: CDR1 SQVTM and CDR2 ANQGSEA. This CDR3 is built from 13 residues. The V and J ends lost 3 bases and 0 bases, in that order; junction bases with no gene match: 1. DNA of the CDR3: TGCAGCGTTGAGGGACAGATGAACACTGAAGCTTTCTTT. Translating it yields CSVEGQMNTEAFF.

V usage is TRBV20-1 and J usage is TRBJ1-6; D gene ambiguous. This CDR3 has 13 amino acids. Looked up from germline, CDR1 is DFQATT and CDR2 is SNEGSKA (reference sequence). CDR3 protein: CGTLETPVSPLHF. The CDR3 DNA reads TGCGGAACCCTGGAGACTCCGGTTTCACCCCTCCACTTT.